Many counts were recorded for the clone carrying this T cell receptor (beta chain). Antigen specificity is unknown. The V end lost 3 bases, the J end lost 7 bases, and 13 bases lay between the germline ends. The CDR3 has 13 residues. Per the germline V gene, CDR1 is MDHEN and CDR2 is SYDVKM. These data originate in a study of regulatory T cells in long-lasting Graves disease. For the study at large: Positive TSH receptor antibodies alongside over 5 years of antithyroid drugs were what marked Graves' disease as persistent.

Noted time point: persistent/refractory GD, antithyroid drugs over 5 years with positive TRAb. Construction of the TCR library relied on RNA isolated from PBMCs. In this cohort, patients came from an endocrinology department located in Xi'an, China. Study-wide results and limits: Persistent disease was associated with favored TRBV28 usage and with favored use of TRBJ1-2 and TRBJ2-5.

Libraries of TCR beta came from iRepertoire HTBI primers plus Arm-PCR of CDR3 regions. In TCRdb, the multiplex PCR reads were re-called with MiXCR into one record per CDR3 protein. The sample lists around 460,000 distinct CDR3 sequences, 22% occurring once. This TCR was recovered from a female donor with Graves disease. The chain has TRBV28 and TRBJ2-7, with no clear D. This specimen consisted of peripheral blood mononuclear cells (PBMCs), obtained when the disease was refractory, from a patient treated with antithyroid drugs. The CDR3 region is CASSFPYRVEQYF. The CDR3 nucleotides are TGTGCCAGCAGTTTTCCATATCGCGTAGAGCAGTACTTC.